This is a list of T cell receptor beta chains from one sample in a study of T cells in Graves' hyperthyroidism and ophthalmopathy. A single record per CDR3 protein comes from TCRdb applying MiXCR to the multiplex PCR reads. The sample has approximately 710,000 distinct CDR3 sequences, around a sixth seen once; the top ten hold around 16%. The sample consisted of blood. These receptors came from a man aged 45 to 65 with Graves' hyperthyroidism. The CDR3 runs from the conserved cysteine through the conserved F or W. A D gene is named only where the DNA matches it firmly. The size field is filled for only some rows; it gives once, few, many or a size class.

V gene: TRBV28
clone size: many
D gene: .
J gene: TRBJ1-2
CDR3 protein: CASSPGHLGVANYGYTF
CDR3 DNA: TGTGCCAGCAGTCCGGGACACCTGGGGGTAGCTAACTATGGCTACACCTTC

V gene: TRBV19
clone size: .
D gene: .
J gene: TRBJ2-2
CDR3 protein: CASSMTYTGELFF
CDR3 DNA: TGTGCCAGTAGTATGACATACACCGGGGAGCTGTTTTTT

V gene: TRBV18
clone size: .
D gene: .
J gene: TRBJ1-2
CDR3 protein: CASSPWTDYSNYGYTF
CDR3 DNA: TGTGCCAGCTCACCGTGGACAGATTATTCGAACTATGGCTACACCTTC

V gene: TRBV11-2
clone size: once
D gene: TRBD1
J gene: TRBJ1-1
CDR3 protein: CASSWVGGDEAFF
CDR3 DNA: TGTGCCAGCAGCTGGGTAGGGGGCGATGAAGCTTTCTTT

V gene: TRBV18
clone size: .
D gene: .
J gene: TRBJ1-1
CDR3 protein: CASSPKLENTEAFF
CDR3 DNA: TGTGCCAGCTCACCAAAGCTGGAGAACACTGAAGCTTTCTTT

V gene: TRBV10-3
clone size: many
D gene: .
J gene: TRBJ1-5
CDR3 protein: CAISEGETNQPQHF
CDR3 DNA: TGTGCCATCAGTGAGGGGGAGACCAATCAGCCCCAGCATTTT

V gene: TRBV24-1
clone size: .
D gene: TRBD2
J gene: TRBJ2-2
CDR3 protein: CATSSPAGENTGEPFF
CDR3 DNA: TGTGCCACCAGTTCGCCCGCGGGAGAGAACACCGGGGAGCCGTTTTTT

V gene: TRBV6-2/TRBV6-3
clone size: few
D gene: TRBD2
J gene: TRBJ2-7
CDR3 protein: CASSYTSGIYEQYF
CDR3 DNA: TGTGCCAGCAGTTATACTAGCGGGATCTACGAGCAGTACTTC

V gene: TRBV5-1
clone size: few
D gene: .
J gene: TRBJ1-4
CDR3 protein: CASSLTELNEKLFF
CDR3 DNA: TGCGCCAGCAGCCTGACAGAGCTCAATGAAAAACTGTTTTTT

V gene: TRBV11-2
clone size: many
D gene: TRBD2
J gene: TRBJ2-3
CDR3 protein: CASSLDLLAGGGDTQYF
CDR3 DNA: TGTGCCAGCAGCTTAGATCTACTAGCGGGTGGGGGGGATACGCAGTATTTT

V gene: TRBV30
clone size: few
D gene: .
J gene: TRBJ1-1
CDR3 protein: CAWRQTGAAFF
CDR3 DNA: TGTGCCTGGCGACAGACAGGTGCAGCTTTCTTT

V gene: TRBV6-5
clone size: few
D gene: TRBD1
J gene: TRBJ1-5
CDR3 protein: CASSYSSAGGTSSNQPQHF
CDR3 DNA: TGTGCCAGCAGTTACTCGAGTGCAGGGGGCACATCTAGCAATCAGCCCCAGCATTTT

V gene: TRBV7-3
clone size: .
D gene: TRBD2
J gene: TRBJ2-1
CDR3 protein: CASSLTAGDEQFF
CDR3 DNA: TGTGCCAGCAGCTTAACTGCGGGGGATGAGCAGTTCTTC

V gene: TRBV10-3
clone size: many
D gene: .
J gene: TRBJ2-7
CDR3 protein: CAIIRDSGSYEQYF
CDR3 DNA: TGTGCCATCATTAGGGACTCGGGATCCTACGAGCAGTACTTC

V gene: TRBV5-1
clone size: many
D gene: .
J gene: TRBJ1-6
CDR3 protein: CASSSRNNSPLHF
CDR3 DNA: TGCGCCAGCAGTTCCAGAAATAATTCACCCCTCCACTTT

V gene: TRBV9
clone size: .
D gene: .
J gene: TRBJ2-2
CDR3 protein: CASSVVLENTGELFF
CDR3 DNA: TGTGCCAGCAGCGTAGTTCTGGAAAACACCGGGGAGCTGTTTTTT

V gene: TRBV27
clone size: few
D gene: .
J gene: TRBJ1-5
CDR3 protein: CASRGGRSNQPQHF
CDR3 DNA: TGTGCCAGCAGGGGGGGACGGAGCAATCAGCCCCAGCATTTT

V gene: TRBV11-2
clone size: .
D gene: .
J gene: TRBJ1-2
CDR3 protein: CASSHLRGSPRANYGYTF
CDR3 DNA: TGTGCCAGCAGCCATCTGCGTGGAAGCCCTCGAGCTAACTATGGCTACACCTTC

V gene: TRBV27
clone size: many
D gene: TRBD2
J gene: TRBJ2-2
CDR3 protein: CASSLQGGFTGELFF
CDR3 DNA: TGTGCCAGCAGTTTACAGGGAGGGTTTACCGGGGAGCTGTTTTTT

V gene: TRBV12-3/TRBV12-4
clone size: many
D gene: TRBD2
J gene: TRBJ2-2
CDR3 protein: CASSLIAGAAGELFF
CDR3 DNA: TGTGCCAGCAGTTTAATAGCGGGAGCAGCCGGGGAGCTGTTTTTT

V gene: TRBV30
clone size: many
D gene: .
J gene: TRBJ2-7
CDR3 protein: CAWSLGAGNIYEQYF
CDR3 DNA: TGTGCCTGGAGCCTCGGCGCAGGGAATATTTACGAGCAGTACTTC

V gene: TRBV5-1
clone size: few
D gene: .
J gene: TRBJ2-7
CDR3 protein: CASSLAGGTTYEQYF
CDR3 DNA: TGCGCCAGCAGCTTGGCGGGGGGCACGACCTACGAGCAGTACTTC

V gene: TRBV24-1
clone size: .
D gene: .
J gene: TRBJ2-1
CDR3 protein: CATSDFGGGWNEQFF
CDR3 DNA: TGTGCCACCAGTGATTTTGGCGGGGGCTGGAATGAGCAGTTCTTC

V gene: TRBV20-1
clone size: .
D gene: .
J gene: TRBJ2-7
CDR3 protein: CSARDQYSAYTYEQYF
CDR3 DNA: TGCAGTGCTAGAGATCAATATTCGGCATACACCTACGAGCAGTACTTC

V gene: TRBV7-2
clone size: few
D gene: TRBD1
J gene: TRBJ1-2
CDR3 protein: CASSPQGRPNYGYTF
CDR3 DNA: TGTGCCAGCAGCCCACAGGGGAGACCTAACTATGGCTACACCTTC

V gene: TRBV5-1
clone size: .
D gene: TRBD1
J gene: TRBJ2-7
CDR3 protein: CASSPGVGQGIYEQYF
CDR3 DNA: TGCGCCAGCAGTCCCGGAGTTGGACAGGGTATTTACGAGCAGTACTTC

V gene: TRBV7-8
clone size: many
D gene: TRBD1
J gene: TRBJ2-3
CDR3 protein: CASSLGQDYSTDTQYF
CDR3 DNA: TGTGCCAGCAGCTTGGGACAGGACTATAGCACAGATACGCAGTATTTT

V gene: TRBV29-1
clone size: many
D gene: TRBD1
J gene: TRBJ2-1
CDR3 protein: CSVDDRERNEQFF
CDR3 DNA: TGCAGCGTTGACGACAGGGAAAGGAATGAGCAGTTCTTC

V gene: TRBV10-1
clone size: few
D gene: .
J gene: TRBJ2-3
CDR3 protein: CASSERSTDTQYF
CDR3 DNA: TGCGCCAGCAGTGAGAGGTCCACAGATACGCAGTATTTT

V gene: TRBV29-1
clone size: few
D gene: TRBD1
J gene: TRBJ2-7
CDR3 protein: CSVSEWTGNEQYF
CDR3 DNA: TGCAGCGTTAGTGAGTGGACAGGGAACGAGCAGTACTTC

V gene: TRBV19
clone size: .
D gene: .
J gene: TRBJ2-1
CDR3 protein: CASSRRGGDAYNEQFF
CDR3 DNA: TGTGCCAGTAGTAGGAGGGGGGGGGATGCCTACAATGAGCAGTTCTTC

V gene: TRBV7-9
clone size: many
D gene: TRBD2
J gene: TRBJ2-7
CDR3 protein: CASTPPTGLAGDGYEQYF
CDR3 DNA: TGTGCCAGCACCCCTCCCACGGGACTAGCGGGAGATGGATACGAGCAGTACTTC

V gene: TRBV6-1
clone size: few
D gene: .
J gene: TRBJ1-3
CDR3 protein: CASRSTGIGGNTIYF
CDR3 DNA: TGTGCCAGCAGATCGACAGGAATCGGCGGAAACACCATATATTTT

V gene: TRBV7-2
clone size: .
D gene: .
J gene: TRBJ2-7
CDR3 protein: CASSLCRTYEQYF
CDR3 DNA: TGTGCCAGCAGCTTATGCAGGACCTACGAGCAGTACTTC

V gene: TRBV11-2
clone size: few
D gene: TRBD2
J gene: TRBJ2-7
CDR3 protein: CASSWGTSVSYEQYF
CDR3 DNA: TGTGCCAGCAGCTGGGGGACTAGCGTCTCCTACGAGCAGTACTTC

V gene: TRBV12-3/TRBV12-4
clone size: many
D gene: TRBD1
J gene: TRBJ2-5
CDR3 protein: CASSQGQSQETQYF
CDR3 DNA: TGTGCCAGCAGCCAGGGACAGTCCCAAGAGACCCAGTACTTC

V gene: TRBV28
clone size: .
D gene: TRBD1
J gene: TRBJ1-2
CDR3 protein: CASTWTGENYGYTF
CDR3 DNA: TGTGCCAGCACCTGGACAGGGGAAAACTATGGCTACACCTTC

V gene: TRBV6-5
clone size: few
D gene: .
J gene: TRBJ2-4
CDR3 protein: CASSYSAIKNIQYF
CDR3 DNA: TGTGCCAGCAGTTACTCGGCTATAAAAAACATTCAGTACTTC

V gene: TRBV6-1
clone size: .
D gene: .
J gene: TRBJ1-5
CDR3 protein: CASSEVLDRNQPQHF
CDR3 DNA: TGTGCCAGCAGTGAAGTCCTGGACAGAAATCAGCCCCAGCATTTT

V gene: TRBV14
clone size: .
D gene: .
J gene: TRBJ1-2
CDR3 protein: CASSPRGPTAFYGYTF
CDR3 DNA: TGTGCCAGCAGCCCTCGCGGCCCGACAGCTTTCTATGGCTACACCTTC

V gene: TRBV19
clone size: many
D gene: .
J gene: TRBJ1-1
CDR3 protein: CASSIYENTEAFF
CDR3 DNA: TGTGCCAGTAGTATTTATGAGAACACTGAAGCTTTCTTT

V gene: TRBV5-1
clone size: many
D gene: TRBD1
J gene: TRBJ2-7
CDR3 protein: CASSLASGQGIYEQYF
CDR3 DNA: TGCGCCAGCAGCTTGGCCTCGGGACAGGGAATCTACGAGCAGTACTTC

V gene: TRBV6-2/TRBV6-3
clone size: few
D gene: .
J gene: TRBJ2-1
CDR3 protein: CASSSRANYNEQFF
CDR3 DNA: TGTGCCAGCAGTTCCCGGGCAAATTACAATGAGCAGTTCTTC

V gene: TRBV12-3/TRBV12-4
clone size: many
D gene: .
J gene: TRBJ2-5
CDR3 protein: CASSLVAFQETQYF
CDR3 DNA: TGTGCCAGCAGTTTAGTAGCTTTCCAAGAGACCCAGTACTTC